These T cell receptor beta chains were read from a single sample in a study of T cell responses to AZD1222 COVID-19 vaccine. The data were produced by immunoSEQ multiplex PCR, yet TCRdb's version contains in-frame clones alone and is incomplete. Of 140,000 to 150,000 clones in the sample, roughly nine tenths were seen once. This specimen consisted of peripheral blood, obtained on day 0 of AZD1222 vaccination. These receptors originate from an adult in good health. The CDR3 runs from the conserved cysteine through the conserved F or W. Each record gives: V gene, J gene, CDR3 protein.

V: TRBV5-1; J: TRBJ2-7; CDR3: CASSLGRMVWEQYF
V: TRBV11-3; J: TRBJ2-7; CDR3: CASSSRDRGAEQYF
V: TRBV10-3; J: TRBJ1-2; CDR3: CAISAGIRNYGYTF
V: TRBV13; J: TRBJ2-7; CDR3: CASRRNQGVAYEQYF
V: TRBV2; J: TRBJ2-3; CDR3: CASRADTQYF
V: TRBV19; J: TRBJ1-2; CDR3: CASSRGFYGYTF
V: TRBV28; J: TRBJ1-2; CDR3: CATSPGTPYGYTF
V: TRBV28; J: TRBJ1-2; CDR3: CASSPPGWEGYTF
V: TRBV18; J: TRBJ2-7; CDR3: CASSHYNPGLAGGYEQYF
V: TRBV7-8; J: TRBJ2-4; CDR3: CASSRDRDRVNIQYF
V: TRBV2; J: TRBJ1-2; CDR3: CASSPGGYGYTF
V: TRBV20-1; J: TRBJ1-2; CDR3: CSASGGTGGLSGYGYTF
V: TRBV7-2; J: TRBJ2-1; CDR3: CASSELADSYNEQFF
V: TRBV6-6; J: TRBJ1-1; CDR3: CASSSQGTEAFF
V: TRBV28; J: TRBJ1-1; CDR3: CATSLRGSPKGAFF
V: TRBV18; J: TRBJ2-3; CDR3: CASSPPMADTQYF
V: TRBV5-5; J: TRBJ2-1; CDR3: CASSLFSLVLPFYNEQFF
V: TRBV4-1; J: TRBJ2-7; CDR3: CASSQNLAGAYEQYF
V: TRBV5-1; J: TRBJ2-2; CDR3: CASSPGDSGYTGELFF
V: TRBV5-4; J: TRBJ1-6; CDR3: CASSVTGRDYNSPLHF
V: TRBV4-3; J: TRBJ2-7; CDR3: CASSQDTSGYNEQYF
V: TRBV3-1/TRBV3-2; J: TRBJ1-2; CDR3: CASSRGDPEYGYTF
V: TRBV10-3; J: TRBJ1-5; CDR3: CAISPTGVGNQPQHF
V: TRBV7-8; J: TRBJ2-1; CDR3: CASSLALGQGFGQFF
V: TRBV7-6; J: TRBJ2-7; CDR3: CASSLAQGVGGYEQYF
V: TRBV20-1; J: TRBJ1-4; CDR3: CSASTEGALQKLFF
V: TRBV7-6; J: TRBJ2-6; CDR3: CASSASFSGANVLTF
V: TRBV28; J: TRBJ1-1; CDR3: CASSLWAQGATEAFF
V: TRBV19; J: TRBJ2-7; CDR3: CASSTGRLWDEQYF
V: TRBV20-1; J: TRBJ1-5; CDR3: CSATENQPQHF
V: TRBV7-9; J: TRBJ2-2; CDR3: CASSFGGELFF
V: TRBV7-2; J: TRBJ1-1; CDR3: CASSLHSGALNTEAFF